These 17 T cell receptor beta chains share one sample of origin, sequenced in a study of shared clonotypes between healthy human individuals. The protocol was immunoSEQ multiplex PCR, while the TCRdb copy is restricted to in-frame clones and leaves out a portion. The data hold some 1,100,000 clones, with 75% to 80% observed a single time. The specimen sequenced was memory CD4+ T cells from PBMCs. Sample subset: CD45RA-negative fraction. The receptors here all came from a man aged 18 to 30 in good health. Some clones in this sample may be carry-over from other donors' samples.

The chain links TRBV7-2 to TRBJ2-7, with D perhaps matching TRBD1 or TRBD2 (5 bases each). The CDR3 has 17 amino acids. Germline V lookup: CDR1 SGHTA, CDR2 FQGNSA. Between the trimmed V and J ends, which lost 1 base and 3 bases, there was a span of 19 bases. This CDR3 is CASSLGPGRATGYEQYF. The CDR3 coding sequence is TGTGCCAGCAGCTTAGGACCGGGGCGGGCTACCGGCTACGAGCAGTACTTC.

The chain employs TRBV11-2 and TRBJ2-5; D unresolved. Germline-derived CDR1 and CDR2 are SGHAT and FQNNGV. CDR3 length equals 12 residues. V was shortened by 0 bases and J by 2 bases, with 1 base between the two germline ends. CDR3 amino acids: CASSLDQETQYF. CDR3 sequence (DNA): TGTGCCAGCAGCTTAGATCAAGAGACCCAGTACTTC.

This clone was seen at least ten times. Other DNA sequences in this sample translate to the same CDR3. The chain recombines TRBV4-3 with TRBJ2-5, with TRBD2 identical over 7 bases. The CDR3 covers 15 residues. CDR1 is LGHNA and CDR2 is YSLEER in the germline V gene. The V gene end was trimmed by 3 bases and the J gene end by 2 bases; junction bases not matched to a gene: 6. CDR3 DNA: TGCGCCAGCAGCCAGGACCCGGGACTACAAGAGACCCAGTACTTC. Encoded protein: CASSQDPGLQETQYF.

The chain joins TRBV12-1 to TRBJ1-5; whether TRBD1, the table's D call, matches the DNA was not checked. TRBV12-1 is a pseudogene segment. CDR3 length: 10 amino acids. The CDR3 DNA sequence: TGTGCCAGAAAAACAGGGCCCCAGCATTTT. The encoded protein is CARKTGPQHF.

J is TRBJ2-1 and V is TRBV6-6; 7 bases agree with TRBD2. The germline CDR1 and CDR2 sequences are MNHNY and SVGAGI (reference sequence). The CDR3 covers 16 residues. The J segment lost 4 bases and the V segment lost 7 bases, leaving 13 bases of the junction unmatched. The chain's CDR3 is CASTTRASGHYNEQFF. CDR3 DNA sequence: TGTGCCAGCACCACCCGAGCTAGCGGCCATTACAATGAGCAGTTCTTC.

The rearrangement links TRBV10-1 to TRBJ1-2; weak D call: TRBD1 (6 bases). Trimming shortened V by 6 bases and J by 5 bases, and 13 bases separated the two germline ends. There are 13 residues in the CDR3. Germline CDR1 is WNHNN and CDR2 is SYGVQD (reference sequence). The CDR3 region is CASSRNREYGYTF. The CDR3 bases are TGCGCCAGCAGCCGAAACAGGGAGTATGGCTACACCTTC.

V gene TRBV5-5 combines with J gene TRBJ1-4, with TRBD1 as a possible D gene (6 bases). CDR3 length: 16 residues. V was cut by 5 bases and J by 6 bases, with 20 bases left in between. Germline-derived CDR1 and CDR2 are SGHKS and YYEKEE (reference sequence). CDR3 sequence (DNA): TGTGCCAGCAGTCCAAGCCCAGGGGCACAGGATGAAAAACTGTTTTTT. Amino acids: CASSPSPGAQDEKLFF.

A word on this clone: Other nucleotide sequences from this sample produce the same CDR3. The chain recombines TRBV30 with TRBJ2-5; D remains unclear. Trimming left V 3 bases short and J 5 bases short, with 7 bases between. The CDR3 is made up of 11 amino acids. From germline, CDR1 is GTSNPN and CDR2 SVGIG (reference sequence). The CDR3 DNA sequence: TGTGCCTGGAGCCCAAGGGAGACCCAGTACTTC. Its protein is CAWSPRETQYF.

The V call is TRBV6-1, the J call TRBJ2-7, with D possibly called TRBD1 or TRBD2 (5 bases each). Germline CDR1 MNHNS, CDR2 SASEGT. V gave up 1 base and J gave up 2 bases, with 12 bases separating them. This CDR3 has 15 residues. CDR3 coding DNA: TGTGCCAGCAGTGAAGGGGGGAACCCCACCTACGAGCAGTACTTC. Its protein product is CASSEGGNPTYEQYF.

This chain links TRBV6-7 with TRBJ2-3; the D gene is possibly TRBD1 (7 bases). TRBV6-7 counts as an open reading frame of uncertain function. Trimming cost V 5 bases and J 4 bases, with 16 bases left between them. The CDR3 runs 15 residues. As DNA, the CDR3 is TGTGCCAGCAGTCACTGGGCAGGGGGGTCAGATACGCAGTATTTT. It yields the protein CASSHWAGGSDTQYF.

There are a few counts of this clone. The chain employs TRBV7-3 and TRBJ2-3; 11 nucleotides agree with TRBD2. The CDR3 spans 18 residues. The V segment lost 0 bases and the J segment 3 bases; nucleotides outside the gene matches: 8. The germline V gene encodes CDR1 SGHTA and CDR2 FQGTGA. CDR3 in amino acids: CASSLTLASGRSTDTQYF. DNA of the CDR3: TGTGCCAGCAGCTTAACGTTGGCTAGCGGGAGGTCAACAGATACGCAGTATTTT. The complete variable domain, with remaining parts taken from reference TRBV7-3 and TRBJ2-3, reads GAGVSQTPSNKVTEKGKYVELRCDPISGHTALYWYRQSLGQGPEFLIYFQGTGAADDSGLPNDRFFAVRPEGSVSTLKIQRTERGDSAVYLCASSLTLASGRSTDTQYFGPGTRLTVL.

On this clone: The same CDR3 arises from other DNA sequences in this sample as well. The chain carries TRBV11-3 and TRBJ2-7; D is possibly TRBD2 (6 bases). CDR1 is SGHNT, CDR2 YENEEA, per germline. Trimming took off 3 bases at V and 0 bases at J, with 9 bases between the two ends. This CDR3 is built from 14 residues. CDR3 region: CASSLGGDSYEQYF. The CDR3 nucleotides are TGTGCCAGCAGCTTGGGCGGGGACTCCTACGAGCAGTACTTC.

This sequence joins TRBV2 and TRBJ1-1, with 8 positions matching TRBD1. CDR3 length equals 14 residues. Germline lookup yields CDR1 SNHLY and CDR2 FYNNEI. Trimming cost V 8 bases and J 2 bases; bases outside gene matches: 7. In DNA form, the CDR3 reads TGTGCCAGCTGCCGGGGACAGGCAAACACTGAAGCTTTCTTT. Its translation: CASCRGQANTEAFF.

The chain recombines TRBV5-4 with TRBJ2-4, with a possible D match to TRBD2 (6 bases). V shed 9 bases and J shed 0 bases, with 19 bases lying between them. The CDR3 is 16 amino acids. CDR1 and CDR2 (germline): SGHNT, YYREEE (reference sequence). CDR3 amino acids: CAIAAPGSEAKNIQYF. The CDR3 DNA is TGTGCCATCGCGGCCCCCGGGAGTGAAGCCAAAAACATTCAGTACTTC.

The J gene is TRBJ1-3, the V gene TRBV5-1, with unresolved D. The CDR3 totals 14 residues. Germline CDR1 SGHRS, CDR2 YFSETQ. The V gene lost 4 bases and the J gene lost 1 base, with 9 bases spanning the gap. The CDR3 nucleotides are TGCGCCAGCAGCCAAGGGCCTTCTGGAAACACCATATATTTT. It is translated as CASSQGPSGNTIYF.

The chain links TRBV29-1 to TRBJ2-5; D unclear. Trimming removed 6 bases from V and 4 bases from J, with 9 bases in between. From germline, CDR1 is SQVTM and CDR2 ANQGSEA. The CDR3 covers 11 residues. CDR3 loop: CSVPSGETQYF. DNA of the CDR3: TGCAGCGTCCCCTCAGGAGAGACCCAGTACTTC.

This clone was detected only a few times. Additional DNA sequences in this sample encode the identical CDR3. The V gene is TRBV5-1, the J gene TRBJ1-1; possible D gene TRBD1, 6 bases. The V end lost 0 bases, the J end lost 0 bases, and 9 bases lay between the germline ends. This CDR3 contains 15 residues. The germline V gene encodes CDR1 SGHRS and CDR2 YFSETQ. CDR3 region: CASSLEGVMNTEAFF. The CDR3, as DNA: TGCGCCAGCAGCTTGGAGGGGGTGATGAACACTGAAGCTTTCTTT. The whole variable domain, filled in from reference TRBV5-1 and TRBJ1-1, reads KAGVTQTPRYLIKTRGQQVTLSCSPISGHRSVSWYQQTPGQGLQFLFEYFSETQRNKGNFPGRFSGRQFSNSRSEMNVSTLELGDSALYLCASSLEGVMNTEAFFGQGTRLTVV.